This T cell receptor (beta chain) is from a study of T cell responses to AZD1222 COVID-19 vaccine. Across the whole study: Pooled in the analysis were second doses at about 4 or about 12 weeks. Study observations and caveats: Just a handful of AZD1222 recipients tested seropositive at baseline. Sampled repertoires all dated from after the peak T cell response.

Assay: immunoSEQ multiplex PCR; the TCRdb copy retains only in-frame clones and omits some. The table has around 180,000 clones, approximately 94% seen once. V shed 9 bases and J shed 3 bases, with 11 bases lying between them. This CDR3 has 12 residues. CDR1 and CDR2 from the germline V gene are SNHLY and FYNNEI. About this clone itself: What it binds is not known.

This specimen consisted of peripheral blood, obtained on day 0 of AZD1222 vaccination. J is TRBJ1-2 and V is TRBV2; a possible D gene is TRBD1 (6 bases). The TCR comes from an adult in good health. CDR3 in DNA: TGTGCCAGATTACAGGGAGACTATGGCTACACCTTC. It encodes CARLQGDYGYTF.